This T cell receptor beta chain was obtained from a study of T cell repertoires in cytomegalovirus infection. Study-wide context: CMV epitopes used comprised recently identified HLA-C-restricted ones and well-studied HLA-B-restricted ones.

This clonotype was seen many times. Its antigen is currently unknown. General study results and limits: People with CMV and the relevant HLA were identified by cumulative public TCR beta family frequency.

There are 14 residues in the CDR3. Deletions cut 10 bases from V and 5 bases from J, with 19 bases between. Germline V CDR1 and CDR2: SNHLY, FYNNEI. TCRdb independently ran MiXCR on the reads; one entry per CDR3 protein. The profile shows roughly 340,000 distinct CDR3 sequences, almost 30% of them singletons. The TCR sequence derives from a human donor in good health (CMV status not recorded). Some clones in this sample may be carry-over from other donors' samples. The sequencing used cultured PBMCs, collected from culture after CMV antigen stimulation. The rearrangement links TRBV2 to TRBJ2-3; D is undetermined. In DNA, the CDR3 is TGTGCCACCTCACTCCCCTCCAAAGTAGATACGCAGTATTTT. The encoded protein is CATSLPSKVDTQYF. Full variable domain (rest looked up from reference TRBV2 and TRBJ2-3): EPEVTQTPSHQVTQMGQEVILRCVPISNHLYFYWYRQILGQKVEFLVSFYNNEISEKSEIFDDQFSVERPDGSNFTLKIRSTKLEDSAMYFCATSLPSKVDTQYFGPGTRLTVL.